The next 29 T cell receptor beta chains were all read from a single sample in a study of blood T cell repertoires in COVID-19. Data came from immunoSEQ multiplex PCR; TCRdb stores just in-frame clones and leaves some out. The sample has 200,000 or so clones; approximately 83% are singletons. Material for sequencing was PBMCs or T cells enriched from blood (not recorded which). The receptors here all came from a woman in her 40s with acute COVID-19.

V and J are TRBV5-4 and TRBJ2-7; a weak D match, TRBD1 (6 bases). The CDR3 has 14 residues. V lost 3 bases and J 7 bases, leaving 17 bases between the germline ends. Germline CDR1 SGHNT, CDR2 YYREEE (reference sequence). CDR3 in amino acids: CASSSGGGMREQYF. CDR3 in DNA: TGTGCCAGCAGCTCTGGGGGCGGTATGCGGGAGCAGTACTTC.

The chain has TRBV29-1 and TRBJ2-7; D gene uncertain. Germline V gene sequence: CDR1 SQVTM, CDR2 ANQGSEA. The CDR3 has 11 amino acids. Deletions cut 7 bases from V and 1 base from J, with 8 bases between. CDR3 coding DNA: TGCAGCGGGCAAAATTCCTACGAGCAGTACTTC. It translates to CSGQNSYEQYF.

About this clone itself: At one boundary the junction diverges from the germline segment, which might be a read error. This rearrangement joins TRBV30 to TRBJ2-3; D might be TRBD2 (6 bases). The CDR3 runs 12 residues. Germline V lookup: CDR1 GTSNPN, CDR2 SVGIG (reference sequence). The CDR3 region is CAWSPGGGSPSF. The CDR3 bases are TGTGCCTGGAGCCCAGGCGGAGGGTCTCCCTCTTTT. The full variable domain, its missing parts supplied by reference TRBV30 and TRBJ2-3, is SQTIHQWPATLVQPVGSPLSLECTVEGTSNPNLYWYRQAAGRGLQLLFYSVGIGQISSEVPQNLSASRPQDRQFILSSKKLLLSDSGFYLCAWSPGGGSPSFGPGTRLTVL.

The V and J genes are TRBV7-3 and TRBJ1-3; no definite D call. CDR3 length equals 13 residues. V lost 5 bases, J lost 2 bases, and 7 bases lay in between. CDR1 is SGHTA, CDR2 FQGTGA, per germline. The CDR3 DNA is TGTGCCAGCAGCCCCTTCCCTGGAAACACCATATATTTT. Its translation: CASSPFPGNTIYF.

In regard to this clone: The sample contains more than one DNA sequence encoding this CDR3. This sequence joins TRBV7-6 and TRBJ2-1; D call uncertain. The CDR3 loop spans 15 amino acids. V shed 2 bases and J shed 0 bases, with 8 bases lying between them. Looked up from germline, CDR1 is SGHVS and CDR2 is FNYEAQ. This CDR3 is CASSLTSSSYNEQFF. CDR3 bases: TGTGCCAGCAGCTTAACTTCGAGCTCCTACAATGAGCAGTTCTTC.

For this clone: At one of its ends the junction is not consistent with the germline gene, which may arise from a read error. The J gene is TRBJ1-2, the V gene TRBV7-9; 10 nucleotides match TRBD1. There are 11 residues in the CDR3. Germline V gene lookup returns CDR1 SEHNR and CDR2 FQNEAQ (reference sequence). CDR3 DNA sequence: TGTGCCAGCAGCTTAGAAGGGACAGGGGTCTTC. As protein: CASSLEGTGVF.

In this sample, this clone turned up a few times. The CDR3 is CASRAPGTGGYEQYF. The CDR3 nucleotides read TGTGCCAGCAGGGCCCCCGGGACAGGGGGCTACGAGCAGTACTTC. This chain uses TRBV28 with TRBJ2-7; TRBD1 aligns across 11 bases. CDR1 MDHEN and CDR2 SYDVKM come from the germline V gene. V lost 6 bases and J lost 3; bases outside the gene matches: 7. The CDR3 sequence is 15 residues long.

The CDR3 here is CASSQGETRSKYF. In DNA, the CDR3 is TGTGCCAGCAGCCAAGGTGAGACTAGATCGAAGTACTTC. This chain joins TRBV3-1 (or the pseudogene TRBV3-2) and TRBJ2-4, with D tentatively TRBD2 (6 bases). This CDR3 region has 13 residues. The V gene's germline CDR1 is LGHDT and CDR2 YNNKEL (reference sequence). V was shortened by 1 base and J by 14 bases, with 15 bases between the two germline ends.

The rearrangement links TRBV29-1 to TRBJ2-3, with TRBD1 matching over 9 bases. The CDR3 spans 15 residues. After removal of 7 bases from V and 2 bases from J, the junction contained 10 bases not matched to a gene. The V gene's germline CDR1 is SQVTM and CDR2 ANQGSEA. The CDR3 region is CSAGGGQGFTDTQYF. In nucleotides, the CDR3 is TGCAGCGCGGGGGGCGGACAGGGGTTCACAGATACGCAGTATTTT.

The chain carries TRBV15 and TRBJ2-1, with D perhaps matching TRBD2 (5 bases). This CDR3 is built from 14 residues. V was shortened by 0 bases and J by 10 bases, with 13 bases between the two germline ends. Germline values: CDR1 LNHNV, CDR2 YYDKDF (reference sequence). In DNA, the CDR3 is TGTGCCACCAGCAGAGACTTACTAGTTCGGGAGCAGTTCTTC. It is translated as CATSRDLLVREQFF.

The chain has TRBV7-6 and TRBJ2-2; TRBD2 matches at 12 bases. The V and J ends lost 6 bases and 9 bases, in that order; junction bases with no gene match: 5. Germline values: CDR1 SGHVS, CDR2 FNYEAQ. The length of the CDR3 is 14 residues. CDR3 bases: TGTGCCAGCAGTTCTAGCGGGGGGGCCAGGGAGCTGTTTTTT. Translated: CASSSSGGARELFF.

The rearrangement links TRBV28 to TRBJ1-2; 10 bases agree with TRBD1. This CDR3 region has 14 residues. Germline trimming cut 6 bases from V and 8 bases from J; bases unmatched to any gene: 9. Germline CDR1 reads MDHEN; CDR2 reads SYDVKM. This chain's CDR3 is CASRSRDRGWGYTF. The DNA of the CDR3 is TGTGCCAGCAGGTCCCGGGACAGGGGCTGGGGCTACACCTTC.

This chain joins TRBV2 and TRBJ1-6, with TRBD1 as a possible D gene (6 bases). CDR1 and CDR2 from the germline V gene are SNHLY and FYNNEI. The CDR3 spans 14 residues. The V end lost 2 bases, the J end lost 10 bases, and 12 bases lay between the germline ends. In nucleotides, the CDR3 is TGTGCCAGCAGTGAAACAGGGCAGGGATCACCCCTCCACTTT. As protein: CASSETGQGSPLHF.

The chain joins TRBV7-2 to TRBJ2-3; no clear D. This CDR3 has 15 residues. The V end was cut by 3 bases, the J end by 2 bases, with 12 bases between. The germline gives CDR1 SGHTA, CDR2 FQGNSA. The CDR3 reads CASSFQAANTDTQYF. CDR3 nucleotide sequence: TGTGCCAGCAGCTTCCAAGCCGCTAACACAGATACGCAGTATTTT.

The rearrangement joins TRBV9 to TRBJ1-3; 7 bases fit TRBD1. V shed 0 bases and J 4 bases; nucleotides not matched to a gene: 4. The CDR3 covers 15 residues. Germline-derived CDR1 and CDR2 are SGDLS and YYNGEE. The chain's CDR3 is CASSVEGGPGNTIYF. Written as DNA, the CDR3 is TGTGCCAGCAGCGTAGAAGGGGGCCCCGGAAACACCATATATTTT.

V usage is TRBV7-9 and J usage is TRBJ1-5; 8 bases match TRBD1. Germline-derived CDR1 and CDR2 are SEHNR and FQNEAQ (reference sequence). The V and J ends lost 4 bases and 8 bases, in that order; junction bases with no gene match: 4. The CDR3 covers 13 residues. This CDR3 is CASSSSTGEPQHF. The CDR3, as DNA: TGTGCCAGCAGCTCCTCGACAGGGGAGCCCCAGCATTTT.

The count of this clone is one. The J gene is TRBJ2-3, the V gene TRBV24-1; 8 bases map to TRBD1. CDR1 KGHDR and CDR2 SFDVKD come from the germline V gene. V was pared by 4 bases and J by 4 bases, with 18 bases of the junction left unmatched. The CDR3 length is 19 residues. The chain's CDR3 is CATSDLDPPGGAGPDTQYF. CDR3 bases: TGTGCCACCAGTGACCTAGATCCCCCAGGGGGCGCCGGCCCAGATACGCAGTATTTT.

The chain recombines TRBV11-2 with TRBJ1-3, with 8 bases that match TRBD1. This CDR3 has 17 amino acids. Germline V gene data show CDR1 as SGHAT and CDR2 as FQNNGV. The J segment lost 0 bases and the V segment lost 5 bases, leaving 9 bases of the junction unmatched. In DNA form, the CDR3 reads TGTGCCAGCAGCCTCGGGACAGGACCGAGCTCTGGAAACACCATATATTTT. Amino acids: CASSLGTGPSSGNTIYF.

This clone appeared a few times. This chain links TRBV12-3 or TRBV12-4 with TRBJ1-1, with D hard to call. Trimming removed 6 bases from V and 6 bases from J, with 11 bases in between. This CDR3 comprises 12 residues. The CDR3 region is CASRGGLPEAFF. In DNA form, the CDR3 reads TGTGCCAGCAGGGGAGGGCTCCCTGAAGCTTTCTTT.

The rearrangement joins TRBV29-1 to TRBJ2-5; TRBD2 aligns across 11 bases. The V and J ends lost 7 bases and 0 bases, in that order; junction bases with no gene match: 1. This CDR3 comprises 13 residues. Germline values: CDR1 SQVTM, CDR2 ANQGSEA. CDR3 protein: CSAGLADQETQYF. DNA for the CDR3: TGCAGCGCGGGACTAGCGGACCAAGAGACCCAGTACTTC.

The gene calls are TRBV20-1 and TRBJ1-1, with unresolved D. This CDR3 contains 11 residues. V was clipped by 4 bases and J by 3 bases, with 6 bases between them. CDR1 and CDR2 from the germline V gene are DFQATT and SNEGSKA (reference sequence). This chain's CDR3 is CSAIRDTEAFF. In DNA, the CDR3 is TGCAGTGCTATTAGAGACACTGAAGCTTTCTTT.

The chain uses TRBV5-6 and TRBJ2-7; the match to TRBD1 covers 9 bases. V was pared by 4 bases and J by 6 bases, with 8 bases of the junction left unmatched. The CDR3 totals 14 residues. CDR1 and CDR2 from the germline V gene are SGHDT and YYEEEE. The CDR3: CASSTGTGLAEQYF. CDR3 nucleotides: TGTGCCAGCAGCACCGGGACAGGGTTGGCCGAGCAGTACTTC.

The rearrangement uses TRBV5-5 and TRBJ2-1, with 7 positions matching TRBD1. The germline V gene has CDR1 SGHKS and CDR2 YYEKEE (reference sequence). CDR3 length: 16 amino acids. V was pared by 4 bases and J by 6 bases, with 13 bases of the junction left unmatched. In DNA, the CDR3 is TGTGCCAGCAGCCTCCTTAGACAGGGTTTTGGCAATGAGCAGTTCTTC. This encodes CASSLLRQGFGNEQFF.

The V call is TRBV30, the J call TRBJ2-1; 9 bases are shared with TRBD2. CDR1 GTSNPN and CDR2 SVGIG come from the germline V gene (reference sequence). This CDR3 spans 14 amino acids. J was trimmed by 6 bases and V by 0 bases; bases with no gene match: 3. CDR3 coding DNA: TGTGCCTGGAGTGTTTCGGGACTAGCCAATGAGCAGTTCTTC. It specifies CAWSVSGLANEQFF.

The chain is built from TRBV6-4 and TRBJ2-1; tentative D call: TRBD1 (6 bases). The germline CDR1 and CDR2 sequences are MRHNA and SNTAGT. This CDR3 is 13 amino acids long. V was cut by 3 bases and J by 9 bases, with 12 bases left in between. The CDR3 nucleotides are TGTGCCAGCAGTGAATTTCAGGGGACTGAGCAGTTCTTC. Its translation is CASSEFQGTEQFF.

The CDR3 sequence is CASSFEHTEAFF. In DNA form, the CDR3 reads TGTGCCAGCAGCTTTGAGCACACTGAAGCTTTCTTT. V usage is TRBV13 and J usage is TRBJ1-1; D remains ambiguous. With 3 bases removed from V and 3 bases from J, the gap between germline ends came to 5 bases. CDR3 length: 12 residues. Germline V gives CDR1 PRHDT, CDR2 FYEKMQ (reference sequence).

This chain uses TRBV5-6 with TRBJ2-3, with 7 positions matching TRBD1. V gave up 4 bases and J gave up 0 bases; unmatched junction bases: 2. This CDR3 has 14 residues. Germline V gene data show CDR1 as SGHDT and CDR2 as YYEEEE. The chain's CDR3 is CASSQDRSTDTQYF. The CDR3 nucleotides are TGTGCCAGCAGCCAGGACAGGAGCACAGATACGCAGTATTTT.

This clone has a single count. The chain combines TRBV19 with TRBJ2-3, with 15 nucleotides matching TRBD2. Germline-derived CDR1 and CDR2 are LNHDA and SQIVND (reference sequence). V lost 3 bases and J lost 4; bases outside the gene matches: 8. The CDR3 runs 18 residues. The CDR3 nucleotides are TGTGCCAGTAGTATGGTGGGACTAGCGGGAGGAATCGCAGATACGCAGTATTTT. Protein product: CASSMVGLAGGIADTQYF.

This chain joins TRBV11-3 and TRBJ2-2; 8 nucleotides match TRBD2. V was pared by 5 bases and J by 2 bases, with 7 bases of the junction left unmatched. Germline V gene sequence: CDR1 SGHNT, CDR2 YENEEA. The CDR3 length is 16 residues. The CDR3 is CASSGHSGANTGELFF. The CDR3 nucleotides are TGTGCCAGCAGCGGACATAGCGGGGCTAACACCGGGGAGCTGTTTTTT. Drawing the rest from reference TRBV11-3 and TRBJ2-2, the complete variable domain is EAGVVQSPRYKIIEKKQPVAFWCNPISGHNTLYWYLQNLGQGPELLIRYENEEAVDDSQLPKDRFSAERLKGVDSTLKIQPAELGDSAVYLCASSGHSGANTGELFFGEGSRLTVL.